The 27 T cell receptor beta chains below were found in one sample sequenced in a study of blood T cell repertoires in COVID-19. Sequenced by immunoSEQ multiplex PCR; TCRdb stores in-frame clones only, minus some. This repertoire shows 45,000 to 55,000 clones, roughly 80% found once; its top ten account for approximately 5%. Input material: peripheral blood. The source of these receptors is a human donor in a cohort sampled during active COVID-19.

The chain is built from TRBV19 and TRBJ1-1; D uncertain. In germline, CDR1 is LNHDA, CDR2 SQIVND (reference sequence). The length of the CDR3 is 12 residues. Trimming took off 5 bases at V and 11 bases at J, with 15 bases between the two ends. This CDR3 reads CASSAGGLRAFF. The DNA of the CDR3 is TGTGCCAGTAGTGCGGGCGGCCTGCGGGCTTTCTTT.

This clone showed up just once. Within the sample, other DNA sequences also encode this same CDR3. The chain links TRBV18 to TRBJ1-1; TRBD1 is a possible D gene (5 bases). Per germline, CDR1 KGHSH and CDR2 LQKENI. Trimming left V 3 bases short and J 6 bases short, with 14 bases between. This CDR3 comprises 14 residues. As DNA, the CDR3 is TGTGCCAGCTCACCGGGGGGAGGTGGGGCTGAAGCTTTCTTT. This translates into CASSPGGGGAEAFF. Full variable domain (rest looked up from reference TRBV18 and TRBJ1-1): NAGVMQNPRHLVRRRGQEARLRCSPMKGHSHVYWYRQLPEEGLKFMVYLQKENIIDESGMPKERFSAEFPKEGPSILRIQQVVRGDSAAYFCASSPGGGGAEAFFGQGTRLTVV.

This clone was seen just once. V gene TRBV4-1 combines with J gene TRBJ1-3; TRBD1 matches 8 bases. Germline values: CDR1 MGHRA, CDR2 YSYEKL. This CDR3 contains 17 residues. Germline trimming cut 4 bases from V and 1 base from J; bases unmatched to any gene: 9. CDR3 amino acids: CASSLLTGTGSGNTIYF. CDR3 coding DNA: TGCGCCAGCAGCCTCTTAACCGGGACAGGTTCTGGAAACACCATATATTTT.

The CDR3 loop is CASRPKTGPYGYTF. CDR3 sequence (DNA): TGTGCCAGCAGACCTAAGACAGGACCCTATGGCTACACCTTC. The rearrangement links TRBV6-5 to TRBJ1-2, with D perhaps matching TRBD1 (6 bases). The germline V gene encodes CDR1 MNHEY and CDR2 SVGAGI. This CDR3 has 14 amino acids. The germline V and J ends were trimmed by 6 bases and 4 bases, with 15 bases remaining between them.

The genes are TRBV5-1 and TRBJ2-3; TRBD2 agrees at 8 bases. With V trimmed by 6 bases and J by 5 bases, 8 bases remained unmatched. CDR1 SGHRS and CDR2 YFSETQ come from the germline V gene. The CDR3 loop spans 14 amino acids. This CDR3 is CASNSGGPVDTQYF. CDR3 in DNA: TGCGCCAGCAATTCGGGGGGGCCGGTAGATACGCAGTATTTT.

The chain combines TRBV5-1 with TRBJ1-1, with TRBD1 matching over 9 bases. With 5 bases clipped from V and 1 base from J, the junction kept 3 bases outside the gene matches. CDR1 is SGHRS, CDR2 YFSETQ, per germline. CDR3 length equals 14 residues. The CDR3 protein is CASRTGGSNTEAFF. The CDR3 bases are TGCGCCAGCAGGACAGGGGGGTCGAACACTGAAGCTTTCTTT.

The rearrangement joins TRBV5-1 to TRBJ2-2, with D maybe TRBD1 (6 bases). The germline V and J ends were trimmed by 2 bases and 1 base, with 12 bases remaining between them. Germline CDR1 is SGHRS and CDR2 is YFSETQ. CDR3 size: 16 residues. The CDR3: CASSFNTGKNTGELFF. CDR3 bases: TGCGCCAGCAGCTTCAATACAGGGAAGAACACCGGGGAGCTGTTTTTT.

The V call is TRBV19, the J call TRBJ1-2; TRBD1 matches at 9 bases. The CDR3 is made up of 16 amino acids. The V gene's germline CDR1 is LNHDA and CDR2 SQIVND (reference sequence). With V trimmed by 7 bases and J by 3 bases, 12 bases remained unmatched. The CDR3 nucleotides are TGTGCCAGTAACCAGGTGGGACAGGGAAGAGACTATGGCTACACCTTC. Its translation is CASNQVGQGRDYGYTF.

The chain combines TRBV6-6 with TRBJ2-7, with TRBD1 matching 8 bases. The CDR3 runs 14 residues. Trimming took 5 bases from V and 7 from J; bases not matched to a gene: 10. Germline V gives CDR1 MNHNY, CDR2 SVGAGI (reference sequence). This CDR3 reads CASSPGTGGLEQYF. For the CDR3, the DNA is TGTGCCAGCAGTCCCGGGACAGGAGGCCTGGAGCAGTACTTC.

V and J are TRBV9 and TRBJ1-2, with D uncertain. V lost 3 bases and J lost 8, with 11 bases in between. CDR1 SGDLS and CDR2 YYNGEE come from the germline V gene. The CDR3 runs 12 residues. DNA for the CDR3: TGTGCCAGCAGCGGCGAGTTGTGGGGCTACACCTTC. Its protein product is CASSGELWGYTF.

The chain carries TRBV6-2 or TRBV6-3 and TRBJ2-5; 13 bases line up with TRBD2. This CDR3 has 17 residues. The V gene's germline CDR1 is MNHEY and CDR2 SVGEGT. The V gene end was trimmed by 6 bases and the J gene end by 1 base; junction bases not matched to a gene: 8. CDR3 coding DNA: TGTGCCAGCAGATACCCGACTAGCGGGGGGTCCCAAGAGACCCAGTACTTC. Its protein product is CASRYPTSGGSQETQYF.

The chain combines TRBV12-3 or TRBV12-4 with TRBJ1-2; unclear D gene. This CDR3 is 12 amino acids long. V lost 3 bases and J lost 8, with 10 bases in between. Here the CDR3 reads CASSLEGSGYTF. DNA of the CDR3: TGTGCCAGCAGTTTGGAGGGATCCGGCTACACCTTC.

The chain couples TRBV27 to TRBJ1-2; TRBD1 might be the D (5 bases). V was clipped by 5 bases and J by 1 base, with 14 bases between them. Germline CDR1 MNHEY, CDR2 SMNVEV (reference sequence). This CDR3 spans 15 amino acids. The CDR3 DNA sequence: TGTGCCAGCAGTACAACGACAGACCTTAACTATGGCTACACCTTC. The encoded protein is CASSTTTDLNYGYTF.

The V and J genes are TRBV5-1 and TRBJ2-6; maybe TRBD1 (6 bases). The CDR3 loop spans 16 amino acids. The V end lost 4 bases, the J end lost 2 bases, and 13 bases lay between the germline ends. The germline V gene encodes CDR1 SGHRS and CDR2 YFSETQ. This CDR3 is CASSPQGTPGANVLTF. CDR3 nucleotides: TGCGCCAGCAGCCCACAGGGAACCCCTGGGGCCAACGTCCTGACTTTC.

V is TRBV15 and J is TRBJ2-2; possible D gene TRBD2, 5 bases. Germline V lookup: CDR1 LNHNV, CDR2 YYDKDF (reference sequence). The CDR3 consists of 15 residues. V shed 3 bases and J shed 4 bases, with 12 bases lying between them. The CDR3, as DNA: TGTGCCACCAGCAGTGGGATGGCGGGCACCGGGGAGCTGTTTTTT. Translation: CATSSGMAGTGELFF.

The chain joins TRBV30 to TRBJ1-6; 7 bases agree with TRBD1. V lost 2 bases to trimming and J lost 1 base; unmatched junction nucleotides: 5. This CDR3 has 16 amino acids. Germline V gene sequence: CDR1 GTSNPN, CDR2 SVGIG (reference sequence). The DNA for the CDR3 is TGTGCCTGGAGTCAGGGGGGAAATTCCTATAATTCACCCCTCCACTTT. Protein sequence: CAWSQGGNSYNSPLHF.

This chain joins TRBV14 and TRBJ1-2; no clear D. CDR3 length: 12 amino acids. V was cut by 3 bases and J by 7 bases, with 9 bases left in between. Germline V CDR1 and CDR2: SGHDN, FVKESK. CDR3 DNA sequence: TGTGCCAGCAGCCAGGACCGGGGTGGCTACACCTTC. Residues: CASSQDRGGYTF.

The chain carries TRBV30 and TRBJ1-3; unclear D gene. Trimming cost V 4 bases and J 2 bases, with 15 bases left between them. The CDR3 extends over 15 amino acids. The germline CDR1 and CDR2 sequences are GTSNPN and SVGIG (reference sequence). CDR3 loop: CAWTSRGTTGNTIYF. The CDR3, as DNA: TGTGCCTGGACCAGCCGGGGAACTACTGGAAACACCATATATTTT. Full variable domain (remainder filled in from reference TRBV30 and TRBJ1-3): SQTIHQWPATLVQPVGSPLSLECTVEGTSNPNLYWYRQAAGRGLQLLFYSVGIGQISSEVPQNLSASRPQDRQFILSSKKLLLSDSGFYLCAWTSRGTTGNTIYFGEGSWLTVV.

This rearrangement joins TRBV4-2 to TRBJ1-3; TRBD1 is a possible D gene (5 bases). Trimming stripped 7 bases from V and 0 bases from J, with 10 bases between. CDR1 is LGHNA and CDR2 is YNFKEQ in the germline V gene. There are 14 residues in the CDR3. The CDR3 region is CASKQGGSGNTIYF. The CDR3 DNA sequence: TGTGCCAGCAAGCAGGGCGGCTCTGGAAACACCATATATTTT.

The chain joins TRBV9 to TRBJ1-1; D gene ambiguous. This CDR3 has 14 residues. Germline values: CDR1 SGDLS, CDR2 YYNGEE. V lost 0 bases, J lost 1 base, and 7 bases lay in between. This CDR3 is CASSVAAENTEAFF. CDR3 nucleotide sequence: TGTGCCAGCAGCGTAGCTGCAGAGAACACTGAAGCTTTCTTT.

The chain couples TRBV5-1 to TRBJ2-1; 13 bases are shared with TRBD2. The junction had 7 bases not matched to a gene; V was cut back by 4 bases and J by 15 bases. In germline, CDR1 is SGHRS, CDR2 YFSETQ. The length of the CDR3 is 13 residues. CDR3 residues: CASSPTSGGPPFF. CDR3 coding DNA: TGCGCCAGCAGCCCGACTAGCGGGGGGCCCCCGTTCTTC.

Only one count was recorded for this clone. The rearrangement links TRBV11-3 to TRBJ1-2; 7 nucleotides agree with TRBD1. Germline CDR1 is SGHNT and CDR2 is YENEEA. After removal of 4 bases from V and 3 bases from J, the junction contained 2 bases not matched to a gene. This CDR3 spans 13 amino acids. The CDR3 sequence is CASSSTGDYGYTF. The CDR3 region has the DNA TGTGCCAGCAGCTCTACAGGGGACTATGGCTACACCTTC.

Only one count was recorded for this clone. The chain couples TRBV28 to TRBJ2-4, with TRBD1 matching over 8 bases. Germline V gives CDR1 MDHEN, CDR2 SYDVKM. The CDR3 has 14 residues. Trimming cost V 8 bases and J 1 base; bases outside gene matches: 4. The DNA of the CDR3 is TGTGCCAGCTCGGACAGGGTTGCCAAAAACATTCAGTACTTC. Amino acid sequence: CASSDRVAKNIQYF.

CDR3 sequence (DNA): TGTGCCAGCAGCATCAACTCCGGGACAGGGGAAGATACGCAGTATTTT. Translating gives CASSINSGTGEDTQYF. This chain uses TRBV9 with TRBJ2-3, with 10 bases identical to TRBD1. V lost 4 bases and J lost 5; bases outside the gene matches: 10. Germline lookup yields CDR1 SGDLS and CDR2 YYNGEE. CDR3 length: 16 amino acids.

The chain joins TRBV6-2 or TRBV6-3 to TRBJ2-3; the D is unclear. This CDR3 region has 12 residues. V lost 0 bases to trimming and J lost 5 bases, with 3 bases between them. Germline assignment: CDR1 MNHEY and CDR2 SVGEGT. Here the CDR3 reads CASSYSLDTQYF. CDR3 bases: TGTGCCAGCAGTTACTCCCTAGATACGCAGTATTTT.

The chain carries TRBV7-2 and TRBJ2-2; perhaps TRBD1 as D (6 bases). The CDR3 is 14 residues long. Germline CDR1 SGHTA, CDR2 FQGNSA. Trimming pared 3 bases from V and 7 bases from J, leaving 12 bases between. The CDR3 DNA is TGTGCCAGCAGCTTCTCACAAGGGGGCGGGGAGCTGTTTTTT. Encoded protein: CASSFSQGGGELFF.

The V gene is TRBV11-3, the J gene TRBJ2-2; 7 bases are shared with TRBD2. The ends lost 5 bases at V and 7 bases at J; junction bases unmatched: 10. This CDR3 comprises 15 residues. Germline V gene lookup returns CDR1 SGHNT and CDR2 YENEEA. The CDR3 spells CASSPVTSAGGELFF. The CDR3 coding sequence is TGTGCCAGCAGCCCCGTCACTAGCGCTGGCGGGGAGCTGTTTTTT.